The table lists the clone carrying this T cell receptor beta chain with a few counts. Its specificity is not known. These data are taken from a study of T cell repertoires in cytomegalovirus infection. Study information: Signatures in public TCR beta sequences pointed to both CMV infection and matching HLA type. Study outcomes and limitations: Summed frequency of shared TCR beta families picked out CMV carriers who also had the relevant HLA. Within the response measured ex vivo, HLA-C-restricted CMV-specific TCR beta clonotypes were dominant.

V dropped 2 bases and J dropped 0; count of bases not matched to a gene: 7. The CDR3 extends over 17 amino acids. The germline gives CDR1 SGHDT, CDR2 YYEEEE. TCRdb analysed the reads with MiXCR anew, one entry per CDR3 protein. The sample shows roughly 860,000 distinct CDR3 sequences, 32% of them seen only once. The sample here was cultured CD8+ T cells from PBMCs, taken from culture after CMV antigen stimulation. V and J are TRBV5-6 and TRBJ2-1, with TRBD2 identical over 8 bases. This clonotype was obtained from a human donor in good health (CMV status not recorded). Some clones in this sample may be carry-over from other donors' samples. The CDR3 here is CASSLWTSWSSYNEQFF. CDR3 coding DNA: TGTGCCAGCAGCTTATGGACTAGCTGGAGCTCCTACAATGAGCAGTTCTTC.